Each of the 21 T cell receptor beta chains below was sequenced from the same sample in a study of cytomegalovirus exposure and HLA in healthy donors. With 60 Vbeta and 13 Jbeta primers, the PCR was carried out. The repertoire was sequenced with immunoSEQ multiplex PCR; TCRdb's copy has only in-frame clones and lacks some. This table holds tens of thousands of clones, about 82% found once. Sequences were obtained from PBMCs. These receptors came from a man aged 30 to 45 in good health and CMV-seronegative.

V gene TRBV5-1 combines with J gene TRBJ1-4, with TRBD1 identical over 11 bases. The CDR3 sequence is 15 residues long. Germline trimming cut 3 bases from V and 6 bases from J; bases unmatched to any gene: 4. CDR1 SGHRS and CDR2 YFSETQ come from the germline V gene. The CDR3 sequence: CASSSRGQGDEKLFF. The CDR3 region has the DNA TGCGCCAGCAGCTCTAGGGGACAGGGGGATGAAAAACTGTTTTTT.

The CDR3 spells CASSLGQGLAGEEQFF. CDR3 coding DNA: TGTGCCAGCAGCTTAGGCCAGGGACTAGCGGGAGAGGAGCAGTTCTTC. This chain links TRBV13 with TRBJ2-1; 14 bases align to TRBD2. Unmatched junction bases numbered 5, after V lost 0 bases and J lost 10 bases. The germline V gene has CDR1 PRHDT and CDR2 FYEKMQ (reference sequence). The CDR3 sequence is 16 residues long.

This chain links TRBV29-1 with TRBJ2-5; weak D call: TRBD1 (5 bases). Deletions cut 4 bases from V and 5 bases from J, with 17 bases between. Germline loops: CDR1 SQVTM, CDR2 ANQGSEA. The length of the CDR3 is 14 residues. CDR3 amino acids: CSVVLGQGGETQYF. The CDR3 nucleotides read TGCAGCGTTGTTCTAGGCCAGGGTGGTGAGACCCAGTACTTC.

This clone showed up just once. The gene calls are TRBV6-4 and TRBJ1-4, with a weak D call TRBD1 (6 bases). V lost 4 bases to trimming and J lost 8 bases, with 8 bases between them. This CDR3 spans 12 amino acids. The germline CDR1 and CDR2 sequences are MRHNA and SNTAGT. The CDR3 region is CASSVGTEKLFF. DNA of the CDR3: TGTGCCAGCAGTGTAGGGACAGAAAAACTGTTTTTT.

The V gene is TRBV28, the J gene TRBJ2-7; 8 bases are shared with TRBD1. The junction had 8 bases not matched to a gene; V was cut back by 5 bases and J by 2 bases. CDR1 and CDR2 (germline): MDHEN, SYDVKM. The CDR3 has 15 amino acids. The CDR3 reads CASSPGGPPTYEQYF. CDR3 nucleotides: TGTGCCAGCAGTCCAGGGGGCCCCCCCACCTACGAGCAGTACTTC.

This chain joins TRBV2 and TRBJ2-6; a weak D match, TRBD1 (6 bases). V shed 6 bases and J shed 4 bases, with 13 bases lying between them. Looked up from germline, CDR1 is SNHLY and CDR2 is FYNNEI. This CDR3 comprises 15 residues. This CDR3 is CASSIQGYGANVLTF. CDR3 bases: TGTGCCAGCAGCATACAGGGTTACGGGGCCAACGTCCTGACTTTC.

This clone has only a few counts. The chain is built from TRBV11-2 and TRBJ1-5, with a weak D call TRBD1 (6 bases). This CDR3 region has 15 residues. The V and J ends lost 5 bases and 4 bases respectively, with 15 bases between them. The germline V gene has CDR1 SGHAT and CDR2 FQNNGV. The CDR3 region has the DNA TGTGCCAGCAGCCCGAGAGGGGACAATAATCAGCCCCAGCATTTT. This encodes CASSPRGDNNQPQHF.

The chain combines TRBV27 with TRBJ1-1; D perhaps matches TRBD1 (6 bases). Trimming took 4 bases from V and 0 from J, leaving 12 bases between them. This CDR3 contains 15 residues. From germline, CDR1 is MNHEY and CDR2 SMNVEV (reference sequence). CDR3 in amino acids: CASSSRKGVNTEAFF. CDR3 coding DNA: TGTGCCAGCAGTTCCCGGAAGGGGGTGAACACTGAAGCTTTCTTT.

CDR3 nucleotides: TGTGCCACCAGCAGAGACCCTGGAGGTATCTACGAGCAGTACTTC. This gives the protein CATSRDPGGIYEQYF. The chain has TRBV15 and TRBJ2-5; TRBD2 is a possible D gene (5 bases). With the DNA end fitting TRBJ2-7 better, the J assignment may be wrong. Germline loops: CDR1 LNHNV, CDR2 YYDKDF (reference sequence). The CDR3 is 15 amino acids.

The rearrangement links TRBV7-8 to TRBJ1-2; D not resolved. Germline V gene sequence: CDR1 SGHVS, CDR2 FQNEAQ. The CDR3 consists of 12 residues. The ends were cut back, 5 bases at V and 0 bases at J, with 4 bases in the middle. CDR3 sequence (DNA): TGTGCCAGCAGCGACTCTAACTATGGCTACACCTTC. Its protein is CASSDSNYGYTF.

CDR3 nucleotides: TGTGCCAGCAGTACCCCTGGACAGGCTAACTATGGCTACACCTTC. It translates to CASSTPGQANYGYTF. The chain carries TRBV28 and TRBJ1-2; 7 bases are a match to TRBD1. Unmatched junction bases numbered 6, after V lost 5 bases and J lost 0 bases. The germline CDR1 and CDR2 sequences are MDHEN and SYDVKM. The CDR3 is 15 amino acids.

This chain joins TRBV6-1 and TRBJ2-5; 7 positions match TRBD1. Germline assignment: CDR1 MNHNS and CDR2 SASEGT. V trimming: 6 bases; J trimming: 5 bases; junction bases outside the gene matches: 12. CDR3 length: 15 residues. This CDR3 reads CASRQWTARGETQYF. CDR3 in DNA: TGTGCCAGCAGGCAGTGGACAGCCAGGGGGGAGACCCAGTACTTC.

This clone was seen a few times. The V and J genes are TRBV28 and TRBJ2-2, with D uncertain. Germline V gene lookup returns CDR1 MDHEN and CDR2 SYDVKM. The CDR3 consists of 14 residues. Deletions cut 3 bases from V and 5 bases from J, with 10 bases between. This chain's CDR3 is CASSFPHPTGELFF. The CDR3 bases are TGTGCCAGCAGTTTCCCACATCCTACCGGGGAGCTGTTTTTT.

The V gene is TRBV27, the J gene TRBJ2-7; 9 nucleotides agree with TRBD1. This CDR3 region has 15 residues. The J segment lost 5 bases and the V segment lost 6 bases, leaving 11 bases of the junction unmatched. CDR1 MNHEY and CDR2 SMNVEV come from the germline V gene (reference sequence). In DNA form, the CDR3 reads TGTGCCAGCAGATTTCGGACAGGGGCCTTCAACGAGCAGTACTTC. Translated: CASRFRTGAFNEQYF.

The rearrangement uses TRBV5-6 and TRBJ2-1; 7 bases agree with TRBD1. Germline V lookup: CDR1 SGHDT, CDR2 YYEEEE. Trimming removed 6 bases from V and 1 base from J; junction bases left unmatched: 7. This CDR3 contains 15 residues. The CDR3 sequence is CASNGQENSYNEQFF. The CDR3 DNA sequence: TGTGCCAGCAACGGACAGGAAAATTCCTACAATGAGCAGTTCTTC.

A word on this clone: Mismatch with germline at one junction end may stem from a read error. At the DNA level, this CDR3 is encoded by other sequences in the same sample as well. The J gene is TRBJ1-1, the V gene TRBV4-2, with unresolved D. Germline V lookup: CDR1 LGHNA, CDR2 YNFKEQ. The CDR3 contains 15 residues. The CDR3 nucleotides read TGTGCCAGCAGCCGGCAGACTGGCCTGAACACTGAGGCTTTCTTT. Encoded protein: CASSRQTGLNTEAFF.

This clone has just one count. The V gene is TRBV4-2, the J gene TRBJ2-1, with D maybe TRBD1 (6 bases). The CDR3 totals 18 residues. Germline lookup yields CDR1 LGHNA and CDR2 YNFKEQ. Trimming shortened V by 1 base and J by 0 bases, and 16 bases separated the two germline ends. The CDR3 bases are TGTGCCAGCAGCCAAGGCAGGGGCCTCACGGGCTCCTACAATGAGCAGTTCTTC. This codes for CASSQGRGLTGSYNEQFF.

V gene TRBV5-4 combines with J gene TRBJ2-7, with 10 bases that match TRBD2. Looked up from germline, CDR1 is SGHNT and CDR2 is YYREEE (reference sequence). CDR3 size: 15 residues. Trimming at V came to 3 bases and at J to 4 bases, leaving 7 bases not matched to a gene. The CDR3 spells CASSSGVAGGYEQYF. The CDR3 bases are TGTGCCAGCAGCTCCGGGGTAGCGGGGGGTTACGAGCAGTACTTC.

The chain is built from TRBV25-1 and TRBJ1-2; 9 positions match TRBD1. This CDR3 region has 17 residues. V shed 4 bases, J shed 8 bases, and the junction held 17 bases outside the gene matches. CDR1 and CDR2 (germline): MGHDK, SYGVNS. The CDR3 DNA follows: TGTGCCAGCAGTGGGGAGGGGGACAGGGCGATTTTGAGCGGCTACACCTTC. Protein product: CASSGEGDRAILSGYTF.

This clone was recorded a few times. V usage is TRBV9 and J usage is TRBJ2-2, with 10 nucleotides matching TRBD2. The CDR3 sequence is 16 residues long. The J segment lost 8 bases and the V segment lost 0 bases, leaving 7 bases of the junction unmatched. Germline V gene lookup returns CDR1 SGDLS and CDR2 YYNGEE. In DNA, the CDR3 is TGTGCCAGCAGCGTAGTAGCCCTAGCGGGAGCAGGGGAGCTGTTTTTT. Protein: CASSVVALAGAGELFF.

This clone has just a few counts. V and J are TRBV11-3 and TRBJ1-1, with TRBD1 matching 9 bases. Germline trimming cut 5 bases from V and 6 bases from J; bases unmatched to any gene: 10. This CDR3 has 15 amino acids. CDR1 and CDR2 from the germline V gene are SGHNT and YENEEA. Here the CDR3 DNA reads TGTGCCAGCAGCCCGTCGCGGGGACAGGGTGCTGAAGCTTTCTTT. Its translation is CASSPSRGQGAEAFF. The variable domain in full, completed from reference TRBV11-3 and TRBJ1-1, reads EAGVVQSPRYKIIEKKQPVAFWCNPISGHNTLYWYLQNLGQGPELLIRYENEEAVDDSQLPKDRFSAERLKGVDSTLKIQPAELGDSAVYLCASSPSRGQGAEAFFGQGTRLTVV.